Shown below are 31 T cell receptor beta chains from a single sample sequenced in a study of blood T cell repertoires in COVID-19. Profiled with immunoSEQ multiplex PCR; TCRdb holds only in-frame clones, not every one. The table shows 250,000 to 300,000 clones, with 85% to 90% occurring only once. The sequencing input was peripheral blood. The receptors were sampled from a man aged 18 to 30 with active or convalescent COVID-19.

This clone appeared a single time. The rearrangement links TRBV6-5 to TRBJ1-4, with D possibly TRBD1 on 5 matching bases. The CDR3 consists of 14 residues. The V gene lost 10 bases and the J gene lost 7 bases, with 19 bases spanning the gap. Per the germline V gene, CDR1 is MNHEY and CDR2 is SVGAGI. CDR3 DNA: TGTGCCACCATGGCGGGGGGGGTTGTTGAAAAACTGTTTTTT. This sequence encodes CATMAGGVVEKLFF.

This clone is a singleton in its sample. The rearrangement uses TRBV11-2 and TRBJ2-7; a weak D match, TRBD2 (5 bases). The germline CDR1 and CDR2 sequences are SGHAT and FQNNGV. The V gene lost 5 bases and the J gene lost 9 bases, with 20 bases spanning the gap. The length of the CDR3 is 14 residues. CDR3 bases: TGTGCCAGCAGCCCGGTCCTAGCCGGTTCAGGGCAGTACTTC. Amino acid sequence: CASSPVLAGSGQYF.

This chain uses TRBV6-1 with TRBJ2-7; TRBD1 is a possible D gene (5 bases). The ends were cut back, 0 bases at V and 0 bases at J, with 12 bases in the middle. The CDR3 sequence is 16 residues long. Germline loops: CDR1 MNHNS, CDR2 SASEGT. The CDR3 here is CASSEAAGQSSYEQYF. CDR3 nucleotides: TGTGCCAGCAGTGAAGCTGCTGGACAAAGCTCCTACGAGCAGTACTTC.

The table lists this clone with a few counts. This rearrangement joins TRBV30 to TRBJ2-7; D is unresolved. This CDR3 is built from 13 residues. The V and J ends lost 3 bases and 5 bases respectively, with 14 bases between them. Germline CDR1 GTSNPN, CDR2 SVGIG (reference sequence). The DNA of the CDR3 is TGTGCCTGGAGCGATCGCGGCCGGAACGAGCAGTACTTC. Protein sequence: CAWSDRGRNEQYF.

The chain's CDR3 is CARGDMNTEAFF. For the CDR3, the DNA is TGTGCCAGGGGGGACATGAACACTGAAGCTTTCTTT. This chain links TRBV28 with TRBJ1-1, with D maybe TRBD1 (6 bases). The V gene's germline CDR1 is MDHEN and CDR2 SYDVKM. The CDR3 contains 12 residues. V was pared by 9 bases and J by 0 bases, with 8 bases between. The whole variable domain, filled in from reference TRBV28 and TRBJ1-1, reads DVKVTQSSRYLVKRTGEKVFLECVQDMDHENMFWYRQDPGLGLRLIYFSYDVKMKEKGDIPEGYSVSREKKERFSLILESASTNQTSMYLCARGDMNTEAFFGQGTRLTVV.

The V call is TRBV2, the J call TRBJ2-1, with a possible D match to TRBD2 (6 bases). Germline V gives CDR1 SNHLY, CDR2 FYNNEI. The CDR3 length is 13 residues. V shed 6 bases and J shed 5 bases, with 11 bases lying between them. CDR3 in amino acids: CASRQWGDNEQFF. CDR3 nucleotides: TGTGCCAGCAGACAATGGGGGGACAATGAGCAGTTCTTC.

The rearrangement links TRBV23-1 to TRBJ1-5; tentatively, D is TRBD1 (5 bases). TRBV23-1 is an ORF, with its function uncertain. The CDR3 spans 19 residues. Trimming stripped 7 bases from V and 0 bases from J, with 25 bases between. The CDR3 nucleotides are TGCGCCAGCACGCACCCCTCGACAGCTAACCTTTATAGCAATCAGCCCCAGCATTTT. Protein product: CASTHPSTANLYSNQPQHF.

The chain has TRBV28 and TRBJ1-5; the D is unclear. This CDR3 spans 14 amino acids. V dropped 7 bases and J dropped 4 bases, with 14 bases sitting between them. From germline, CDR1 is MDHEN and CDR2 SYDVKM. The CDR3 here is CASIEEGFNQPQHF. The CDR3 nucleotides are TGTGCCAGCATCGAAGAGGGTTTTAATCAGCCCCAGCATTTT.

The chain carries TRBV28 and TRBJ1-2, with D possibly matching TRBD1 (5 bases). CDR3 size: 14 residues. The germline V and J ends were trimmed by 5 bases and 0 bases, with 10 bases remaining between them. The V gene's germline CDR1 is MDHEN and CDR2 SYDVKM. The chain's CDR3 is CASSTGPSNYGYTF. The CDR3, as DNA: TGTGCCAGCAGTACAGGACCATCTAACTATGGCTACACCTTC.

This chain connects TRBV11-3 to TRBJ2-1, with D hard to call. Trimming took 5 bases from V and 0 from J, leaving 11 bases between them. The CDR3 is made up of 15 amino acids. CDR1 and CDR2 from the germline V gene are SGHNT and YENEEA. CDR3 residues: CASSDSSSSYNEQFF. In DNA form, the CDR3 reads TGTGCCAGCAGCGATAGCTCAAGCTCCTACAATGAGCAGTTCTTC.

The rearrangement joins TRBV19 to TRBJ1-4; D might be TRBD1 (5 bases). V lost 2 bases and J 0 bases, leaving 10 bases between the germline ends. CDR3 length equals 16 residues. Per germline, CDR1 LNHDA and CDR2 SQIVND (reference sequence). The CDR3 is CASSIIGAATNEKLFF. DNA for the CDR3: TGTGCCAGTAGTATAATAGGGGCCGCAACTAATGAAAAACTGTTTTTT.

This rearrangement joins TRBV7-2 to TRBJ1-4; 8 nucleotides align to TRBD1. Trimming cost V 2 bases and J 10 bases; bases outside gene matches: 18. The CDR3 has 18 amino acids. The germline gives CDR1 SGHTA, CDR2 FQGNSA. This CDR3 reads CASSLIPGVGPGGGKLFF. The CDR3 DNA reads TGTGCCAGCAGCTTAATCCCCGGGGTGGGGCCAGGGGGCGGAAAACTGTTTTTT.

Here the CDR3 DNA reads TGTGCCACCTCCTCGGGAGGGGGTGAGTTTATGTATTTT. This codes for CATSSGGGEFMYF. The chain joins TRBV28 to TRBJ1-3; a weak D match, TRBD1 (6 bases). Germline CDR1 MDHEN, CDR2 SYDVKM. V was trimmed by 10 bases and J by 16 bases, leaving 26 bases between them. The CDR3 contains 13 residues.

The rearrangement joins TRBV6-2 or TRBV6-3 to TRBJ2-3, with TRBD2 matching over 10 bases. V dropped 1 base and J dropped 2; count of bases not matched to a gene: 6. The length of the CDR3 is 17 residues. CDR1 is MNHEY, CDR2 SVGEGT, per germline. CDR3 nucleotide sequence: TGTGCCAGCAGTTACTGGCTAGCGGGGGTATACACAGATACGCAGTATTTT. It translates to CASSYWLAGVYTDTQYF.

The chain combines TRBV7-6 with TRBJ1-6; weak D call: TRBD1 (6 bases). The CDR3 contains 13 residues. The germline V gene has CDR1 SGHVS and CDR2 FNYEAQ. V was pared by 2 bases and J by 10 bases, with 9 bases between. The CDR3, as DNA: TGTGCCAGCAGCTTAAGTGGGGGCTCACCCCTCCACTTT. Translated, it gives CASSLSGGSPLHF.

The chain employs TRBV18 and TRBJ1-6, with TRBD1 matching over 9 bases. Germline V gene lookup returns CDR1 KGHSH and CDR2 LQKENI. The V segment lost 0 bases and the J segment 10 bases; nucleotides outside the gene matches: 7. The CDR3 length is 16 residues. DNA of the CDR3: TGTGCCAGCTCACCACCCCCGGGACAGGGAAACTCACCCCTCCACTTT. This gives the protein CASSPPPGQGNSPLHF.

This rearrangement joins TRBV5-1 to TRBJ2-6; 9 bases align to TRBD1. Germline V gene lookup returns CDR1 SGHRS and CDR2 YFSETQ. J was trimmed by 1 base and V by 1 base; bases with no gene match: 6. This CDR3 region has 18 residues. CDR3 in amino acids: CASSLSVQGASGANVLTF. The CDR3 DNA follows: TGCGCCAGCAGCTTGTCCGTACAGGGGGCTTCTGGGGCCAACGTCCTGACTTTC.

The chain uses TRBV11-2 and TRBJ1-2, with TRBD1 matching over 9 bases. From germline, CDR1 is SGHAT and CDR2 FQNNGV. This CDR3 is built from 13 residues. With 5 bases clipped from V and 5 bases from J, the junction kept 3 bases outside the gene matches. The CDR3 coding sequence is TGTGCCAGCAGCCCAGGACAGGGGTATGGCTACACCTTC. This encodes CASSPGQGYGYTF.

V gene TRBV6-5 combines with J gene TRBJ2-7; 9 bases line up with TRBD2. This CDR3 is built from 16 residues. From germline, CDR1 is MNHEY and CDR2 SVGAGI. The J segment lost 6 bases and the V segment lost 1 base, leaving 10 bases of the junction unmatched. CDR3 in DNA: TGTGCCAGCAGTTACTGGGGGCGCGGGGGGGCCCGCGAGCAGTACTTC. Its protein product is CASSYWGRGGAREQYF.

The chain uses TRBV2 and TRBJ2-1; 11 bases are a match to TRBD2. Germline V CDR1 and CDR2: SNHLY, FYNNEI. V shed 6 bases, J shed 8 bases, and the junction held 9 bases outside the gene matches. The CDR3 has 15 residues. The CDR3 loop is CASRDSGRAMDEQFF. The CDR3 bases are TGTGCCAGCAGGGATAGCGGGAGGGCCATGGATGAGCAGTTCTTC.

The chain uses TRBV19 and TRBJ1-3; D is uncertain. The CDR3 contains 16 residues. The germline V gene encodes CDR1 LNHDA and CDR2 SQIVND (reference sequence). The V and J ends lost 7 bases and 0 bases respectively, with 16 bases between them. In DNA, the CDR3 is TGTGCCAGTATGAGCGTGGTGAGGAGCTCTGGAAACACCATATATTTT. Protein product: CASMSVVRSSGNTIYF.

The CDR3 sequence is CAWRPGLAEEETQYF. In DNA, the CDR3 is TGTGCCTGGAGACCGGGACTAGCGGAAGAAGAGACCCAGTACTTC. V gene TRBV30 combines with J gene TRBJ2-5, with TRBD2 matching over 11 bases. From germline, CDR1 is GTSNPN and CDR2 SVGIG (reference sequence). CDR3 size: 15 residues. Unmatched junction bases numbered 6, after V lost 3 bases and J lost 3 bases.

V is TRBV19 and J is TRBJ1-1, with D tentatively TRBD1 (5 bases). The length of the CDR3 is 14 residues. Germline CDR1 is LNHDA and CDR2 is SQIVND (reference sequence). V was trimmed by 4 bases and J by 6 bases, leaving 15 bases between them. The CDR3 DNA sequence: TGTGCCAGTAGTAGTACGTCCGGGGGGGCTGAAGCTTTCTTT. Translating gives CASSSTSGGAEAFF. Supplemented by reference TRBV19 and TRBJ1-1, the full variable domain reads DGGITQSPKYLFRKEGQNVTLSCEQNLNHDAMYWYRQDPGQGLRLIYYSQIVNDFQKGDIAEGYSVSREKKESFPLTVTSAQKNPTAFYLCASSSTSGGAEAFFGQGTRLTVV.

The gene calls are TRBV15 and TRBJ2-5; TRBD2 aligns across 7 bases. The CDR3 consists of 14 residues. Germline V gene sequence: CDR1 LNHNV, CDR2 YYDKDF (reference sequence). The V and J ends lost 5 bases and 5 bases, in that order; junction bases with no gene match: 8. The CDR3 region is CATSGNGRVETQYF. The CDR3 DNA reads TGTGCCACCAGCGGTAATGGGAGGGTGGAGACCCAGTACTTC.

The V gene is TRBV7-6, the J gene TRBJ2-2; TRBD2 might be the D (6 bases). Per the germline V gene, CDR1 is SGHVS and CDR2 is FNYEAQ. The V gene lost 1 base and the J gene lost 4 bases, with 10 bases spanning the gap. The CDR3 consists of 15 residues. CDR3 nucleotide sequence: TGTGCCAGCAGCTTAGATGACGGGGGCACCGGGGAGCTGTTTTTT. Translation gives CASSLDDGGTGELFF.

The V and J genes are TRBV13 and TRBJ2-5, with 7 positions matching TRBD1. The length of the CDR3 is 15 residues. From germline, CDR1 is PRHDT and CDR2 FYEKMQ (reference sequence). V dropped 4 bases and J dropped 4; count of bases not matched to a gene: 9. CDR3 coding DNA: TGTGCCAGCAGCTCCCTAATATACAGGGGAGAGACCCAGTACTTC. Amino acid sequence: CASSSLIYRGETQYF.

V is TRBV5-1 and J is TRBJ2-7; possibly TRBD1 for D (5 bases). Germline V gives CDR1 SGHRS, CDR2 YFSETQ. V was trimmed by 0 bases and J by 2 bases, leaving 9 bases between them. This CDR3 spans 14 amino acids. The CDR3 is CASSLDGHTYEQYF. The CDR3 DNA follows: TGCGCCAGCAGCTTGGATGGACATACCTACGAGCAGTACTTC.

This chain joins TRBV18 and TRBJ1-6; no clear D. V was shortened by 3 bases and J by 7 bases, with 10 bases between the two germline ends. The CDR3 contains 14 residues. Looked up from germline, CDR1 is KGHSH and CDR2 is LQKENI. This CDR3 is CASSPRPGNSPLHF. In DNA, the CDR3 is TGTGCCAGCTCACCTCGGCCCGGGAATTCACCCCTCCACTTT.

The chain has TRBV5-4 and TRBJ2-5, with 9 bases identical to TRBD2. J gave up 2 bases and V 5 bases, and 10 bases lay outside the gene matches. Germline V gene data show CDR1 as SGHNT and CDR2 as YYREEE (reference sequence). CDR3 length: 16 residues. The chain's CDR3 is CASSSPAGGGQETQYF. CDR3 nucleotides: TGTGCCAGCAGTTCCCCAGCGGGAGGAGGACAAGAGACCCAGTACTTC.

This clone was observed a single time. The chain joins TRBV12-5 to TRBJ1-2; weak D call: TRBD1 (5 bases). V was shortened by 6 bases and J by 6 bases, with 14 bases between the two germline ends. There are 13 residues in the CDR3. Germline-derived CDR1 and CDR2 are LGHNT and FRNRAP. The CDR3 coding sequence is TGTGCTAGTGGCCCCGACCCGGGGGATGGCTACACCTTC. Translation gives CASGPDPGDGYTF.

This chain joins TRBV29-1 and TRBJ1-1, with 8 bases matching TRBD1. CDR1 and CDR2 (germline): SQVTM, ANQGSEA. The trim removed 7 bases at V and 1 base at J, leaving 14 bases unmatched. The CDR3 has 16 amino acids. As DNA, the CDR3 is TGCAGCGCCGCACCGCAGGGGGCGCGGGGGAACACTGAAGCTTTCTTT. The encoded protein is CSAAPQGARGNTEAFF.